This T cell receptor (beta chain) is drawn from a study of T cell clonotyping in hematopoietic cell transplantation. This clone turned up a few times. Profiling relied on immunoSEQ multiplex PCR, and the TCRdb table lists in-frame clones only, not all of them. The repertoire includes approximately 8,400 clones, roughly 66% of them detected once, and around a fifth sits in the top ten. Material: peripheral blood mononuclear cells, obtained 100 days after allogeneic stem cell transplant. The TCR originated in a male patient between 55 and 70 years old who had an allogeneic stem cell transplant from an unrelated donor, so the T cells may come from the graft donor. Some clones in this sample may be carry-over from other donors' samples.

This chain's CDR3 is CASSLSYRDKLHPPLHF. The CDR3 coding sequence is TGCGCCAGCAGCCTGTCTTACCGGGACAAGTTACATCCACCCCTCCACTTT. This chain uses TRBV5-1 with TRBJ1-6; possible D gene TRBD1, 6 bases. Trimming cost V 4 bases and J 11 bases, with 25 bases left between them. CDR1 is SGHRS and CDR2 is YFSETQ in the germline V gene. CDR3 length equals 17 residues.